The 21 T cell receptor beta chains below were found in one sample sequenced in a study of CD8 T cells in Susac syndrome. Random hexamers served to reverse transcribe about 0.5 to 1 ug RNA. TCRdb re-called the immunoSEQ multiplex PCR reads with MiXCR, one entry per CDR3 protein. Of around 150,000 distinct CDR3 sequences listed, approximately 95% are singletons. The specimen sequenced was CD4+ T cells from PBMCs. These receptors came from a human donor with Susac syndrome.

The rearrangement joins TRBV5-6 to TRBJ2-5, with TRBD1 identical over 9 bases. Germline-derived CDR1 and CDR2 are SGHDT and YYEEEE. V trimming: 4 bases; J trimming: 0 bases; junction bases outside the gene matches: 13. CDR3 length: 18 amino acids. CDR3 DNA sequence: TGTGCCAGCAGCCTACCGGGGGGACAGGGCACGTACCAAGAGACCCAGTACTTC. Translated: CASSLPGGQGTYQETQYF.

This clonotype has a handful of counts. V usage is TRBV4-1 and J usage is TRBJ2-3, with D tentatively TRBD1 or TRBD2 (5 bases each). Germline values: CDR1 MGHRA, CDR2 YSYEKL. The CDR3 loop spans 16 amino acids. The V end lost 1 base, the J end lost 3 bases, and 14 bases lay between the germline ends. This chain's CDR3 is CASSQAWGSITDTQYF. CDR3 nucleotides: TGCGCCAGCAGCCAAGCCTGGGGGTCTATTACAGATACGCAGTATTTT.

This clonotype has a single count. This chain joins TRBV5-1 and TRBJ2-1, with D maybe TRBD1 (5 bases). Germline V gene sequence: CDR1 SGHRS, CDR2 YFSETQ. This CDR3 is built from 15 residues. Trimming shortened V by 2 bases and J by 1 base, and 10 bases separated the two germline ends. CDR3 amino acids: CASSFEAGSYNEQFF. CDR3 nucleotide sequence: TGCGCCAGCAGCTTTGAGGCAGGGTCCTACAATGAGCAGTTCTTC.

The rearrangement uses TRBV20-1 and TRBJ2-3; 7 positions agree with TRBD2. V shed 2 bases, J shed 5 bases, and the junction held 7 bases outside the gene matches. CDR3 size: 14 residues. Looked up from germline, CDR1 is DFQATT and CDR2 is SNEGSKA (reference sequence). The CDR3 bases are TGCAGTGCTAGACCTGGGACTAACCAAGATACGCAGTATTTT. This translates into CSARPGTNQDTQYF.

This CDR3 reads CAWSGLRLSEQYF. As DNA, the CDR3 is TGTGCCTGGAGTGGACTTCGGCTCTCCGAGCAGTACTTC. The chain couples TRBV30 to TRBJ2-7, with D unclear. The CDR3 runs 13 residues. Germline V CDR1 and CDR2: GTSNPN, SVGIG (reference sequence). With 1 base removed from V and 6 bases from J, the gap between germline ends came to 13 bases.

V gene TRBV27 combines with J gene TRBJ2-2; the D call may be TRBD1 or TRBD2 (5 bases each). The CDR3 sequence is 16 residues long. Trimming left V 6 bases short and J 2 bases short, with 16 bases between. The germline V gene has CDR1 MNHEY and CDR2 SMNVEV (reference sequence). The DNA for the CDR3 is TGTGCCAGCAGATCCCCTGTGGGGGTTAACACCGGGGAGCTGTTTTTT. As protein: CASRSPVGVNTGELFF.

This clonotype was recorded a few times. The J gene is TRBJ1-2, the V gene TRBV6-2 or TRBV6-3; D might be TRBD1 (5 bases). V lost 5 bases and J lost 4, with 11 bases in between. CDR1 and CDR2 (germline): MNHEY, SVGEGT. The CDR3 sequence is 13 residues long. This CDR3 is CASSNEGTYGYTF. CDR3 nucleotides: TGTGCCAGCAGTAACGAGGGGACCTATGGCTACACCTTC.

The V gene is TRBV4-3, the J gene TRBJ1-5; 8 bases map to TRBD1. The CDR3 is 15 residues long. The V gene's germline CDR1 is LGHNA and CDR2 YSLEER. V lost 3 bases, J lost 7 bases, and 8 bases stayed unmatched. The CDR3 sequence: CASSQDYGTGQPQHF. The CDR3 region has the DNA TGCGCCAGCAGCCAGGACTACGGGACAGGCCAGCCCCAGCATTTT.

The rearrangement joins TRBV4-2 to TRBJ2-5; TRBD2 matches at 7 bases. J lost 4 bases, V lost 1 base, and 3 bases had no gene match. Germline CDR1 LGHNA, CDR2 YNFKEQ. This CDR3 contains 14 residues. The CDR3 spells CASSQGASGETQYF. The CDR3 DNA follows: TGTGCCAGCAGCCAAGGGGCTAGCGGAGAGACCCAGTACTTC.

The chain couples TRBV29-1 to TRBJ2-1; 8 nucleotides match TRBD2. V shed 4 bases and J 8 bases; nucleotides not matched to a gene: 16. The CDR3 covers 16 residues. Per germline, CDR1 SQVTM and CDR2 ANQGSEA. The CDR3 loop is CSVGPRLASRVDEQFF. The CDR3 coding sequence is TGCAGCGTTGGTCCCCGACTAGCGAGCCGTGTGGATGAGCAGTTCTTC.

This clonotype appeared a single time. The chain recombines TRBV30 with TRBJ2-5; 11 nucleotides line up with TRBD2. This CDR3 has 15 residues. Trimming cost V 4 bases and J 9 bases; bases outside gene matches: 13. The germline gives CDR1 GTSNPN, CDR2 SVGIG (reference sequence). CDR3 nucleotide sequence: TGTGCCTGGACCCGACCGGGACTAGCGGAAACGGCCCAGTACTTC. Protein: CAWTRPGLAETAQYF. The full variable domain, rest sourced from reference TRBV30 and TRBJ2-5, is SQTIHQWPATLVQPVGSPLSLECTVEGTSNPNLYWYRQAAGRGLQLLFYSVGIGQISSEVPQNLSASRPQDRQFILSSKKLLLSDSGFYLCAWTRPGLAETAQYFGPGTRLLVL.

This chain uses TRBV28 with TRBJ1-2; possibly TRBD1 for D (5 bases). V lost 6 bases to trimming and J lost 4 bases, with 15 bases between them. CDR1 is MDHEN, CDR2 SYDVKM, per germline. The CDR3 is made up of 14 amino acids. The CDR3 bases are TGTGCCAGCAGGTTGTCGACAGTCTTCTATGGCTACACCTTC. Translating gives CASRLSTVFYGYTF.

The chain combines TRBV30 with TRBJ2-1; 11 positions match TRBD2. CDR1 and CDR2 from the germline V gene are GTSNPN and SVGIG (reference sequence). The CDR3 is 13 amino acids. Losses at the gene ends were 0 bases for V and 10 bases for J; bases not matched to a gene: 2. The CDR3, as DNA: TGTGCCTGGAGTGTCCTAGCGGGAGGAGAGCAGTTCTTC. Protein product: CAWSVLAGGEQFF.

V usage is TRBV6-2 or TRBV6-3 and J usage is TRBJ1-2; D might be TRBD1 (5 bases). This CDR3 region has 13 residues. CDR1 and CDR2 from the germline V gene are MNHEY and SVGEGT. Trimming cost V 2 bases and J 8 bases, with 12 bases left between them. This CDR3 is CASSYDRSGGYTF. The CDR3 bases are TGTGCCAGCAGTTACGACAGATCAGGGGGCTACACCTTC.

The chain has TRBV30 and TRBJ1-6; D unclear. CDR3 length: 12 amino acids. The germline V and J ends were trimmed by 2 bases and 10 bases, with 9 bases remaining between them. Germline V lookup: CDR1 GTSNPN, CDR2 SVGIG (reference sequence). CDR3 in DNA: TGTGCCTGGAGTTCTCTAGGATCACCCCTCCACTTT. Translating it yields CAWSSLGSPLHF. The full variable domain, completed using reference TRBV30 and TRBJ1-6, is SQTIHQWPATLVQPVGSPLSLECTVEGTSNPNLYWYRQAAGRGLQLLFYSVGIGQISSEVPQNLSASRPQDRQFILSSKKLLLSDSGFYLCAWSSLGSPLHFGNGTRLTVT.

V gene TRBV18 combines with J gene TRBJ1-2; D is unclear. Germline V CDR1 and CDR2: KGHSH, LQKENI. The CDR3 loop spans 14 amino acids. Between the trimmed V and J ends, which lost 3 bases and 2 bases, there was a span of 10 bases. CDR3 sequence (DNA): TGTGCCAGCTCACCCCTGGAGGTCAACTATGGCTACACCTTC. Translating gives CASSPLEVNYGYTF.

The chain couples TRBV19 to TRBJ1-2, with 8 positions matching TRBD1. With 4 bases clipped from V and 6 bases from J, the junction kept 10 bases outside the gene matches. This CDR3 spans 15 amino acids. Per germline, CDR1 LNHDA and CDR2 SQIVND (reference sequence). In DNA, the CDR3 is TGTGCCAGTAGTACCCGGACAGGGTTCGTGGATGGCTACACCTTC. Its protein product is CASSTRTGFVDGYTF.

This clonotype has a single count. This CDR3 is CAWSDPRSPLHF. DNA for the CDR3: TGTGCCTGGAGTGACCCCCGTTCACCCCTCCACTTT. This sequence joins TRBV30 and TRBJ1-6; D is ambiguous. From germline, CDR1 is GTSNPN and CDR2 SVGIG (reference sequence). The length of the CDR3 is 12 residues. The germline V and J ends were trimmed by 1 base and 9 bases, with 7 bases remaining between them. Together with reference TRBV30 and TRBJ1-6, the CDR3 gives the full variable domain: SQTIHQWPATLVQPVGSPLSLECTVEGTSNPNLYWYRQAAGRGLQLLFYSVGIGQISSEVPQNLSASRPQDRQFILSSKKLLLSDSGFYLCAWSDPRSPLHFGNGTRLTVT.

The V and J genes are TRBV20-1 and TRBJ1-1; possible D gene TRBD1, 5 bases. The V end lost 6 bases, the J end lost 4 bases, and 18 bases lay between the germline ends. Germline V gene data show CDR1 as DFQATT and CDR2 as SNEGSKA (reference sequence). This CDR3 has 14 residues. Here the CDR3 reads CSARQSSGSTEAFF. The CDR3 DNA reads TGCAGTGCCAGACAGTCATCGGGAAGCACTGAAGCTTTCTTT.

The chain uses TRBV9 and TRBJ1-4; no clear D gene. The V gene lost 4 bases and the J gene lost 7 bases, with 11 bases spanning the gap. Germline V lookup: CDR1 SGDLS, CDR2 YYNGEE. The length of the CDR3 is 13 residues. The CDR3 region has the DNA TGTGCCAGCAGCCGTGACTCGTCTGAAAAACTGTTTTTT. This encodes CASSRDSSEKLFF.

The V gene is TRBV11-2, the J gene TRBJ2-2; 8 bases are a match to TRBD1. The CDR3 has 18 amino acids. The V gene's germline CDR1 is SGHAT and CDR2 FQNNGV. Trimming cost V 1 base and J 2 bases; bases outside gene matches: 9. The CDR3 loop is CASSLAKTGEFNTGELFF. The CDR3 DNA follows: TGTGCCAGCAGCTTAGCCAAGACAGGGGAATTTAACACCGGGGAGCTGTTTTTT. The variable domain in full, completed from reference TRBV11-2 and TRBJ2-2, reads EAGVAQSPRYKIIEKRQSVAFWCNPISGHATLYWYQQILGQGPKLLIQFQNNGVVDDSQLPKDRFSAERLKGVDSTLKIQPAKLEDSAVYLCASSLAKTGEFNTGELFFGEGSRLTVL.